The present T cell receptor (beta chain) was sequenced within a study of T cell repertoires in aging, cancer and after chemotherapy. This CDR3 spans 15 amino acids. V dropped 3 bases and J dropped 0 bases, with 8 bases sitting between them. Germline assignment: CDR1 MDHEN and CDR2 SYDVKM. The template was genomic DNA from peripheral blood, not RNA. TRB rearrangements spanning V, D and J were amplified using mixed TRB-A/B primers. In TCRdb, the multiplex PCR reads were re-called with MiXCR into one record per CDR3 protein. The sample has around 5,000 distinct CDR3 sequences; under 30% are singletons. The TCR originated in a human donor in good health. Sequencing input: blood. The chain has TRBV28 and TRBJ2-2; D is unresolved. This CDR3 reads CASSFETSNTGELFF. In DNA form, the CDR3 reads TGTGCCAGCAGTTTTGAGACTTCGAACACCGGGGAGCTGTTTTTT.